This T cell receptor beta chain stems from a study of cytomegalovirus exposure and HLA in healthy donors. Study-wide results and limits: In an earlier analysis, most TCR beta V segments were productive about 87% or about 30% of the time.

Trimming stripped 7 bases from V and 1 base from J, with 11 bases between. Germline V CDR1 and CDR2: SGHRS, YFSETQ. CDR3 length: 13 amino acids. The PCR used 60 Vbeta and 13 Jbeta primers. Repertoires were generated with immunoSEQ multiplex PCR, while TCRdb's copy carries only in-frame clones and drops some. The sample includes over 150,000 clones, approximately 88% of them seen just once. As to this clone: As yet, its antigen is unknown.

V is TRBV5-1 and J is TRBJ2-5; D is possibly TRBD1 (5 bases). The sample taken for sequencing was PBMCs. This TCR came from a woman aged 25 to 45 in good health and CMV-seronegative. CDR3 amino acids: CASLDSLQETQYF. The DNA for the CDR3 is TGCGCCAGCCTAGACAGCCTCCAAGAGACCCAGTACTTC. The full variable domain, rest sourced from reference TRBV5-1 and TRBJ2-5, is KAGVTQTPRYLIKTRGQQVTLSCSPISGHRSVSWYQQTPGQGLQFLFEYFSETQRNKGNFPGRFSGRQFSNSRSEMNVSTLELGDSALYLCASLDSLQETQYFGPGTRLLVL.